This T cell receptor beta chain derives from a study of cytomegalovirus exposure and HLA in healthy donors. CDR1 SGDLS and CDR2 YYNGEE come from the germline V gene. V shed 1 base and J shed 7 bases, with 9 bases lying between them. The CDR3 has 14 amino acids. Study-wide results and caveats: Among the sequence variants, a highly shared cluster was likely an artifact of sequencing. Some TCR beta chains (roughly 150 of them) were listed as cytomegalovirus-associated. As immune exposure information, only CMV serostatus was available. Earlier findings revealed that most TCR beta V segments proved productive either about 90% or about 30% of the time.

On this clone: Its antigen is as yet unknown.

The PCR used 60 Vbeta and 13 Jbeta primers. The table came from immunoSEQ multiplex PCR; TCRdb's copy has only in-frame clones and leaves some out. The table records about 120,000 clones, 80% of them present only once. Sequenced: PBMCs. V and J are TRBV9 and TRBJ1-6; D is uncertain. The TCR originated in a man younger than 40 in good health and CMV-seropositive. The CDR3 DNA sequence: TGTGCCAGCAGCGTAACGGGAGGCAATTCACCCCTCCACTTT. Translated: CASSVTGGNSPLHF.